Listed below are T cell receptor beta chains from one sample, sequenced in a study of CD8 T cells in Susac syndrome. TCRdb reprocessed the immunoSEQ multiplex PCR reads with MiXCR, giving one entry per CDR3 protein. The profile covers about 210,000 distinct CDR3 sequences, with roughly 96% appearing a single time and 0.095% taken by the ten largest. The sequencing sample was made of CD4+ T cells from PBMCs. The origin of the receptors is a human donor with multiple sclerosis. CDR3s include the opening cysteine and the closing phenylalanine or tryptophan. Fields, in order: clone size, D gene, V gene, J gene, CDR3 protein, CDR3 DNA. A D gene is named only where the DNA matches it firmly. Clone size is given for some rows only: seen once, a few or many times, or a class if the clone is expanded.

clone size: -; D gene: -; V gene: TRBV20-1; J gene: TRBJ2-5; CDR3 protein: CSGQTQETQYF; CDR3 DNA: TGCAGTGGACAGACTCAAGAGACCCAGTACTTC
clone size: -; D gene: TRBD1; V gene: TRBV20-1; J gene: TRBJ1-1; CDR3 protein: CSARQGAMNTEAFF; CDR3 DNA: TGCAGTGCTAGACAGGGGGCTATGAACACTGAAGCTTTCTTT
clone size: -; D gene: TRBD1; V gene: TRBV30; J gene: TRBJ2-1; CDR3 protein: CAWRSGTGLVNEQFF; CDR3 DNA: TGTGCCTGGAGATCCGGGACAGGGTTAGTCAATGAGCAGTTCTTC
clone size: -; D gene: -; V gene: TRBV20-1; J gene: TRBJ2-5; CDR3 protein: CSARGGADKTQYF; CDR3 DNA: TGCAGTGCTCGAGGGGGGGCGGACAAGACCCAGTACTTC
clone size: -; D gene: TRBD1; V gene: TRBV29-1; J gene: TRBJ1-2; CDR3 protein: CSVEKDRGPENYGYTF; CDR3 DNA: TGCAGCGTTGAAAAGGACAGGGGGCCCGAGAACTATGGCTACACCTTC
clone size: -; D gene: TRBD2; V gene: TRBV29-1; J gene: TRBJ2-1; CDR3 protein: CTYSGRGPSSYNEQFF; CDR3 DNA: TGCACCTATAGCGGGAGAGGCCCTAGCTCCTACAATGAGCAGTTCTTC
clone size: -; D gene: -; V gene: TRBV6-1; J gene: TRBJ2-2; CDR3 protein: CASPPKAQWNPANTGELFF; CDR3 DNA: TGTGCCAGTCCCCCAAAGGCACAGTGGAACCCCGCGAACACCGGGGAGCTGTTTTTT
clone size: -; D gene: -; V gene: TRBV3-1; J gene: TRBJ2-1; CDR3 protein: CASSLGFGNEQFF; CDR3 DNA: TGTGCCAGCAGCCTCGGCTTCGGCAATGAGCAGTTCTTC
clone size: -; D gene: TRBD1; V gene: TRBV24-1; J gene: TRBJ2-1; CDR3 protein: CATSRTGPDNEQFF; CDR3 DNA: TGTGCCACCAGCAGGACAGGGCCTGACAATGAGCAGTTCTTC
clone size: -; D gene: TRBD1; V gene: TRBV18; J gene: TRBJ2-7; CDR3 protein: CASSRQGAGEQYF; CDR3 DNA: TGTGCCAGCTCACGACAGGGGGCTGGTGAGCAGTACTTC
clone size: -; D gene: TRBD1; V gene: TRBV13; J gene: TRBJ1-6; CDR3 protein: CASSLGGQGNSPLHF; CDR3 DNA: TGTGCCAGCAGCTTAGGGGGACAGGGTAATTCACCCCTCCACTTT
clone size: -; D gene: -; V gene: TRBV30; J gene: TRBJ1-2; CDR3 protein: CAWSGDPGGGYTF; CDR3 DNA: TGTGCCTGGAGTGGAGACCCCGGTGGGGGCTACACCTTC
clone size: -; D gene: TRBD1; V gene: TRBV20-1; J gene: TRBJ1-2; CDR3 protein: CSATDRVNGYTF; CDR3 DNA: TGCAGTGCTACAGACAGGGTGAACGGCTACACCTTC
clone size: -; D gene: TRBD1; V gene: TRBV29-1; J gene: TRBJ2-1; CDR3 protein: CSGYSWGQGSNEQFF; CDR3 DNA: TGCAGCGGCTACTCTTGGGGACAGGGGAGCAATGAGCAGTTCTTC
clone size: -; D gene: -; V gene: TRBV30; J gene: TRBJ1-1; CDR3 protein: CAWSSVMSTEAFF; CDR3 DNA: TGTGCCTGGAGCTCGGTTATGAGCACTGAAGCTTTCTTT
clone size: -; D gene: -; V gene: TRBV20-1; J gene: TRBJ2-3; CDR3 protein: CSARLVPTDTQYF; CDR3 DNA: TGCAGTGCTAGACTAGTGCCCACAGATACGCAGTATTTT
clone size: -; D gene: -; V gene: TRBV28; J gene: TRBJ2-4; CDR3 protein: CASSLSGSLSKNIQYF; CDR3 DNA: TGTGCCAGCAGTTTATCTGGTAGTCTTTCCAAAAACATTCAGTACTTC
clone size: -; D gene: TRBD1; V gene: TRBV30; J gene: TRBJ2-7; CDR3 protein: CAWSLWTGGSEQYF; CDR3 DNA: TGTGCCTGGAGTCTATGGACAGGGGGGTCCGAGCAGTACTTC
clone size: once; D gene: -; V gene: TRBV15; J gene: TRBJ1-5; CDR3 protein: CATSKHTNQPQHF; CDR3 DNA: TGTGCCACCAGCAAGCATACCAATCAGCCCCAGCATTTT
clone size: -; D gene: TRBD1; V gene: TRBV7-2; J gene: TRBJ1-5; CDR3 protein: CASSYRDSLSNQPQHF; CDR3 DNA: TGTGCCAGCAGCTACCGGGACAGCCTTAGCAATCAGCCCCAGCATTTT
clone size: -; D gene: -; V gene: TRBV20-1; J gene: TRBJ2-7; CDR3 protein: CSARERGQGAGEQYF; CDR3 DNA: TGCAGTGCTCGGGAGAGAGGCCAGGGAGCGGGCGAGCAGTACTTC
clone size: -; D gene: TRBD2; V gene: TRBV20-1; J gene: TRBJ2-1; CDR3 protein: CSARVTSGGSYNEQFF; CDR3 DNA: TGCAGTGCTAGAGTGACTAGCGGGGGGTCCTACAATGAGCAGTTCTTC
clone size: -; D gene: -; V gene: TRBV27; J gene: TRBJ1-2; CDR3 protein: CASSFEGNYGYTF; CDR3 DNA: TGTGCCAGCAGTTTTGAAGGGAACTATGGCTACACCTTC
clone size: once; D gene: -; V gene: TRBV4-2; J gene: TRBJ1-6; CDR3 protein: CASSQDIRGSHSPLHF; CDR3 DNA: TGTGCCAGCAGCCAAGATATACGAGGGTCTCATTCACCCCTCCACTTT
clone size: -; D gene: -; V gene: TRBV25-1; J gene: TRBJ2-1; CDR3 protein: CASRGDGGLTYNEQFF; CDR3 DNA: TGTGCCAGCAGAGGGGACGGCGGGCTTACCTACAATGAGCAGTTCTTC
clone size: -; D gene: TRBD2; V gene: TRBV20-1; J gene: TRBJ2-1; CDR3 protein: CSARTGTSGRIEQFF; CDR3 DNA: TGCAGTGCTCGGACCGGGACTAGCGGGAGGATTGAGCAGTTCTTC
clone size: few; D gene: TRBD1; V gene: TRBV7-3; J gene: TRBJ1-2; CDR3 protein: CASSPDRGYGYTF; CDR3 DNA: TGTGCCAGCAGCCCGGACAGGGGATATGGCTACACCTTC
clone size: -; D gene: -; V gene: TRBV29-1; J gene: TRBJ1-1; CDR3 protein: CSVERTVNTEAFF; CDR3 DNA: TGCAGCGTTGAACGGACAGTGAACACTGAAGCTTTCTTT
clone size: -; D gene: -; V gene: TRBV15; J gene: TRBJ2-6; CDR3 protein: CATRQGSGANVLTF; CDR3 DNA: TGTGCCACCAGACAGGGTTCAGGGGCCAACGTCCTGACTTTC
clone size: -; D gene: TRBD2; V gene: TRBV25-1; J gene: TRBJ2-7; CDR3 protein: CASSRAGAYEQYF; CDR3 DNA: TGTGCCAGCAGCAGGGCGGGGGCCTACGAGCAGTACTTC
clone size: -; D gene: TRBD2; V gene: TRBV12-3/TRBV12-4; J gene: TRBJ2-1; CDR3 protein: CASSSPGGGNEQFF; CDR3 DNA: TGTGCCAGCAGCTCGCCCGGGGGGGGGAATGAGCAGTTCTTC
clone size: -; D gene: TRBD1; V gene: TRBV19; J gene: TRBJ2-7; CDR3 protein: CASSIAPPGQGEQYF; CDR3 DNA: TGTGCCAGTAGTATAGCCCCTCCCGGACAGGGCGAGCAGTACTTC
clone size: -; D gene: TRBD1; V gene: TRBV7-9; J gene: TRBJ1-5; CDR3 protein: CASSLVSYARGHEQPQHF; CDR3 DNA: TGTGCCAGCAGCTTAGTTAGTTATGCCAGGGGGCATGAGCAGCCCCAGCATTTT
clone size: -; D gene: -; V gene: TRBV30; J gene: TRBJ2-3; CDR3 protein: CAWTTGITDTQYF; CDR3 DNA: TGTGCCTGGACCACAGGGATCACAGATACGCAGTATTTT
clone size: -; D gene: -; V gene: TRBV29-1; J gene: TRBJ2-1; CDR3 protein: CCVASRLAWHNEQFF; CDR3 DNA: TGCTGCGTTGCTTCCCGGCTAGCATGGCACAATGAGCAGTTCTTC
clone size: -; D gene: TRBD2; V gene: TRBV20-1; J gene: TRBJ2-3; CDR3 protein: CSASPLAGGPGDTQYF; CDR3 DNA: TGCAGTGCTAGTCCATTAGCGGGGGGGCCTGGAGATACGCAGTATTTT
clone size: -; D gene: TRBD1; V gene: TRBV30; J gene: TRBJ1-2; CDR3 protein: CAWSPGTGGYYGYTF; CDR3 DNA: TGTGCCTGGAGTCCTGGGACAGGGGGATACTATGGCTACACCTTC
clone size: -; D gene: -; V gene: TRBV20-1; J gene: TRBJ2-1; CDR3 protein: CSVRESYNEQFF; CDR3 DNA: TGCAGTGTTAGGGAGTCCTACAATGAGCAGTTCTTC
clone size: few; D gene: TRBD2; V gene: TRBV6-5; J gene: TRBJ2-1; CDR3 protein: CASSSGLAGVNEQFF; CDR3 DNA: TGTGCCAGCAGTTCAGGACTAGCGGGGGTCAATGAGCAGTTCTTC
clone size: -; D gene: TRBD1; V gene: TRBV3-1; J gene: TRBJ1-6; CDR3 protein: CASSQDLDRASPLHF; CDR3 DNA: TGTGCCAGCAGCCAAGATTTGGACAGGGCATCACCCCTCCACTTT
clone size: -; D gene: TRBD1; V gene: TRBV27; J gene: TRBJ2-7; CDR3 protein: CASRLTGEYEQYF; CDR3 DNA: TGTGCCAGCAGGTTAACAGGGGAGTACGAGCAGTACTTC
clone size: once; D gene: -; V gene: TRBV4-2; J gene: TRBJ2-7; CDR3 protein: CASSLNQGRGDEQYF; CDR3 DNA: TGTGCCAGCAGCCTGAATCAGGGAAGGGGGGACGAGCAGTACTTC
clone size: -; D gene: -; V gene: TRBV7-9; J gene: TRBJ2-3; CDR3 protein: CASSLGPVNTQYF; CDR3 DNA: TGTGCCAGCAGCTTAGGCCCTGTGAATACGCAGTATTTT
clone size: -; D gene: -; V gene: TRBV27; J gene: TRBJ2-1; CDR3 protein: CASSEDRRKAFQFF; CDR3 DNA: TGTGCCAGCAGTGAGGACCGGCGGAAAGCCTTCCAGTTCTTC
clone size: -; D gene: -; V gene: TRBV18; J gene: TRBJ1-2; CDR3 protein: CASSPLAGEGYTF; CDR3 DNA: TGTGCCAGCTCACCACTCGCAGGGGAAGGCTACACCTTC
clone size: -; D gene: TRBD1; V gene: TRBV27; J gene: TRBJ1-2; CDR3 protein: CASRGTDNYGYTF; CDR3 DNA: TGTGCCAGCAGAGGGACAGACAACTATGGCTACACCTTC
clone size: -; D gene: -; V gene: TRBV15; J gene: TRBJ2-1; CDR3 protein: CATSAYNEQFF; CDR3 DNA: TGTGCCACCAGTGCGTACAATGAGCAGTTCTTC
clone size: -; D gene: TRBD1; V gene: TRBV20-1; J gene: TRBJ1-2; CDR3 protein: CSAQGGTAGGYTF; CDR3 DNA: TGCAGTGCCCAAGGGGGGACAGCCGGTGGCTACACCTTC
clone size: -; D gene: -; V gene: TRBV12-3/TRBV12-4; J gene: TRBJ1-2; CDR3 protein: CASSFHREGGYTF; CDR3 DNA: TGTGCCAGCAGTTTCCACAGAGAGGGGGGCTACACCTTC
clone size: -; D gene: TRBD1; V gene: TRBV20-1; J gene: TRBJ2-7; CDR3 protein: CSASTGVLQGEQYF; CDR3 DNA: TGCAGTGCTAGTACAGGGGTCTTACAAGGCGAGCAGTACTTC
clone size: -; D gene: -; V gene: TRBV20-1; J gene: TRBJ1-2; CDR3 protein: CSATLGGGYGYTF; CDR3 DNA: TGCAGTGCTACCCTAGGGGGTGGCTATGGCTACACCTTC